These 26 T cell receptor beta chains originate from one sample sequenced in a study of shared clonotypes between healthy human individuals. The method was immunoSEQ multiplex PCR; TCRdb's version includes in-frame clones alone and lacks a portion of them. The profile covers about 2.4 million clones, with around 94% appearing a single time and roughly 0.14% taken by the ten largest. Input material: naive CD4+ T cells sorted from blood. The subset here: CD45RA+ positively selected. The receptors originated from a man between 18 and 29 years old in good health.

The chain employs TRBV2 and TRBJ2-4; 7 bases are shared with TRBD1. Germline V CDR1 and CDR2: SNHLY, FYNNEI. V was pared by 5 bases and J by 8 bases, with 3 bases of the junction left unmatched. The CDR3 spans 12 residues. This chain's CDR3 is CASSWDRDIQYF. In DNA, the CDR3 is TGTGCCAGCAGTTGGGACAGAGACATTCAGTACTTC.

The count of this clone is one. The chain has TRBV10-2 and TRBJ2-2; D perhaps matches TRBD1 (5 bases). Germline CDR1 and CDR2: WSHSY and SAAADI. This CDR3 has 14 residues. The ends were cut back, 10 bases at V and 1 base at J, with 13 bases in the middle. The DNA for the CDR3 is TGCGCCACTGTTAGGGGCGGGAACACCGGGGAGCTGTTTTTT. Amino acid sequence: CATVRGGNTGELFF.

The rearrangement links TRBV5-1 to TRBJ2-1; perhaps TRBD2 as D (6 bases). From germline, CDR1 is SGHRS and CDR2 YFSETQ. The V and J ends lost 0 bases and 3 bases respectively, with 13 bases between them. The CDR3 length is 16 residues. The CDR3 loop reads CASSLVGGVNYNEQFF. The CDR3 DNA sequence: TGCGCCAGCAGCTTGGTAGGCGGGGTTAACTACAATGAGCAGTTCTTC.

The J gene is TRBJ2-7, the V gene TRBV25-1; 8 bases are shared with TRBD1. V gave up 4 bases and J gave up 6 bases; unmatched junction bases: 5. This CDR3 has 13 residues. Germline V lookup: CDR1 MGHDK, CDR2 SYGVNS. The CDR3 coding sequence is TGTGCCAGCAGTGCCCTCACAGGGGGCGAGCAGTACTTC. It specifies CASSALTGGEQYF.

V usage is TRBV11-3 and J usage is TRBJ1-3; no clear D. The CDR3 consists of 17 residues. V gave up 0 bases and J gave up 0 bases, with 12 bases separating them. Germline assignment: CDR1 SGHNT and CDR2 YENEEA. CDR3: CASSLEARRYSGNTIYF. As DNA, the CDR3 is TGTGCCAGCAGCTTAGAAGCCAGGAGGTACTCTGGAAACACCATATATTTT.

The rearrangement links TRBV20-1 to TRBJ2-1; D remains ambiguous. The V gene lost 5 bases and the J gene lost 7 bases, with 9 bases spanning the gap. CDR1 and CDR2 from the germline V gene are DFQATT and SNEGSKA (reference sequence). CDR3 length equals 11 residues. The CDR3 here is CSALLANEQFF. The CDR3 DNA follows: TGCAGTGCTCTGTTAGCAAATGAGCAGTTCTTC.

V is TRBV7-2 and J is TRBJ1-6, with D unresolved. The germline CDR1 and CDR2 sequences are SGHTA and FQGNSA. The CDR3 consists of 14 residues. The V end was cut by 5 bases, the J end by 7 bases, with 12 bases between. In nucleotides, the CDR3 is TGTGCCAGCAGCCTCTGGGCCGGGAATTCACCCCTCCACTTT. Its protein product is CASSLWAGNSPLHF. The full variable domain, in which reference TRBV7-2 and TRBJ1-6 provide the parts outside the CDR3, is GAGVSQSPSNKVTEKGKDVELRCDPISGHTALYWYRQSLGQGLEFLIYFQGNSAPDKSGLPSDRFSAERTGGSVSTLTIQRTQQEDSAVYLCASSLWAGNSPLHFGNGTRLTVT.

This chain connects TRBV4-1 to TRBJ2-3, with 15 bases aligning to TRBD2. J was trimmed by 0 bases and V by 6 bases; bases with no gene match: 10. CDR1 and CDR2 (germline): MGHRA, YSYEKL. The CDR3 spans 19 residues. The CDR3 is CASRQIGLAGGPSTDTQYF. In DNA, the CDR3 is TGCGCCAGCAGGCAAATTGGACTAGCGGGGGGGCCGAGCACAGATACGCAGTATTTT.

This clone was seen a single time. The same CDR3 can be traced to other DNA sequences in this sample. CDR3: CASSQGQSYEQYF. CDR3 nucleotides: TGCGCCAGCAGCCAGGGACAAAGCTACGAGCAGTACTTC. The chain carries TRBV5-1 and TRBJ2-7; TRBD1 is a possible D gene (6 bases). Germline assignment: CDR1 SGHRS and CDR2 YFSETQ. Trimming left V 4 bases short and J 3 bases short, with 11 bases between. This CDR3 is built from 13 residues.

The chain uses TRBV9 and TRBJ2-2, with D unresolved. Germline lookup yields CDR1 SGDLS and CDR2 YYNGEE. Trimming took 3 bases from V and 4 from J, leaving 7 bases between them. This CDR3 has 13 residues. In DNA, the CDR3 is TGTGCCAGCAGCGAGAGCCTCACCGGGGAGCTGTTTTTT. This encodes CASSESLTGELFF.

The chain has TRBV6-6 and TRBJ2-7; 8 bases fit TRBD1. This CDR3 is built from 13 residues. The germline V gene has CDR1 MNHNY and CDR2 SVGAGI (reference sequence). The J segment lost 6 bases and the V segment lost 6 bases, leaving 7 bases of the junction unmatched. CDR3 residues: CASRKTGEAEQYF. The CDR3 coding sequence is TGTGCCAGCAGAAAGACAGGGGAGGCCGAGCAGTACTTC.

The chain links TRBV5-8 to TRBJ2-5; possibly TRBD1 or TRBD2 for D (5 bases each). Trimming removed 4 bases from V and 5 bases from J, with 15 bases in between. This CDR3 region has 14 residues. Germline assignment: CDR1 SGHTS and CDR2 YDEGEE. For the CDR3, the DNA is TGTGCCAGCAGCCGGGACGGCGCAGCGGAGACCCAGTACTTC. This codes for CASSRDGAAETQYF.

The gene calls are TRBV6-5 and TRBJ1-6, with no clear D. CDR1 and CDR2 from the germline V gene are MNHEY and SVGAGI. Deletions cut 0 bases from V and 8 bases from J, with 2 bases between. The CDR3 totals 12 residues. The CDR3 DNA is TGTGCCAGCAGTTACTCAGATTCACCCCTCCACTTT. This sequence encodes CASSYSDSPLHF.

The gene calls are TRBV7-9 and TRBJ2-3; D is possibly TRBD1 (5 bases). Deletions cut 3 bases from V and 2 bases from J, with 12 bases between. The CDR3 loop spans 15 amino acids. Germline V gives CDR1 SEHNR, CDR2 FQNEAQ (reference sequence). Written as DNA, the CDR3 is TGTGCCAGCAGCTTTTATTCAGGGTTCACAGATACGCAGTATTTT. Its protein is CASSFYSGFTDTQYF.

J is TRBJ2-2 and V is TRBV5-8; 8 nucleotides line up with TRBD2. Losses at the gene ends were 5 bases for V and 1 base for J; bases not matched to a gene: 1. The germline V gene encodes CDR1 SGHTS and CDR2 YDEGEE. This CDR3 region has 14 residues. CDR3 region: CASRSGGNTGELFF. The CDR3 DNA reads TGTGCCAGCAGGAGCGGGGGGAACACCGGGGAGCTGTTTTTT.

This clone came up once. This chain links TRBV4-3 with TRBJ2-1; perhaps TRBD1 as D (5 bases). The germline V gene encodes CDR1 LGHNA and CDR2 YSLEER. The CDR3 covers 16 residues. V was pared by 0 bases and J by 8 bases, with 17 bases between. CDR3 nucleotides: TGCGCCAGCAGCCAAGATCTCCTCGGCAGGGCAGATGAGCAGTTCTTC. This sequence encodes CASSQDLLGRADEQFF.

The rearrangement joins TRBV30 to TRBJ2-7; TRBD1 might be the D (6 bases). The CDR3 is 12 amino acids. V lost 1 base and J 5 bases, leaving 9 bases between the germline ends. The germline V gene has CDR1 GTSNPN and CDR2 SVGIG (reference sequence). CDR3 region: CAWSGDINEQYF. Written as DNA, the CDR3 is TGTGCCTGGAGTGGGGACATCAACGAGCAGTACTTC.

The chain carries TRBV19 and TRBJ1-5; D is perhaps TRBD1 (6 bases). The CDR3 is 18 amino acids. Germline V gives CDR1 LNHDA, CDR2 SQIVND (reference sequence). Trimming removed 3 bases at V and 5 bases at J, with 23 bases between. CDR3 nucleotides: TGTGCCAGTAGTATTCTTAGGGGACACAAAAGAAGGGATCAGCCCCAGCATTTT. Translation: CASSILRGHKRRDQPQHF.

V is TRBV21-1 and J is TRBJ1-1. TRBV21-1 is a recognized pseudogene. This CDR3 region has 16 residues. The CDR3 protein is CASRPCIATIRTEAFF. The CDR3 DNA reads as TGTGCCAGCAGACCTTGCATAGCTACAATTCGCACTGAAGCTTTCTTT.

The chain is built from TRBV29-1 and TRBJ2-2; D possibly corresponds to TRBD1 (6 bases). The CDR3 length is 12 residues. The V end lost 7 bases, the J end lost 4 bases, and 10 bases lay between the germline ends. The germline V gene encodes CDR1 SQVTM and CDR2 ANQGSEA. The CDR3 protein is CSAEGGTGELFF. DNA of the CDR3: TGCAGCGCCGAAGGGGGCACCGGGGAGCTGTTTTTT.

The sample holds one count of this clone. The gene calls are TRBV18 and TRBJ2-7, with a tentative D call TRBD1 (5 bases). Looked up from germline, CDR1 is KGHSH and CDR2 is LQKENI. The CDR3 has 13 residues. V was clipped by 1 base and J by 3 bases, with 7 bases between them. CDR3 protein: CASSPRQFYEQYF. Written as DNA, the CDR3 is TGTGCCAGCTCACCACGACAGTTCTACGAGCAGTACTTC.

This chain links TRBV4-1 with TRBJ2-3; D is unresolved. V was pared by 8 bases and J by 6 bases, with 9 bases between. Germline V lookup: CDR1 MGHRA, CDR2 YSYEKL. The CDR3 totals 11 residues. Written as DNA, the CDR3 is TGCGCCAGCGCGGCGAGTGATACGCAGTATTTT. Translation: CASAASDTQYF.

The genes are TRBV5-1 and TRBJ1-1, with no clear D. The CDR3 contains 16 residues. The ends were cut back, 0 bases at V and 1 base at J, with 13 bases in the middle. CDR1 SGHRS and CDR2 YFSETQ come from the germline V gene. This chain's CDR3 is CASSLGVSKGNTEAFF. CDR3 sequence (DNA): TGCGCCAGCAGCTTGGGGGTGAGTAAGGGGAACACTGAAGCTTTCTTT.

The J gene is TRBJ2-5, the V gene TRBV28; a possible D gene is TRBD2 (6 bases). The CDR3 runs to 14 residues. Germline V CDR1 and CDR2: MDHEN, SYDVKM. Deletions cut 7 bases from V and 5 bases from J, with 17 bases between. The CDR3 region has the DNA TGTGCCAGCATCCCTAGCGCCCATGGGGAGACCCAGTACTTC. This codes for CASIPSAHGETQYF. Drawing the rest from reference TRBV28 and TRBJ2-5, the complete variable domain is DVKVTQSSRYLVKRTGEKVFLECVQDMDHENMFWYRQDPGLGLRLIYFSYDVKMKEKGDIPEGYSVSREKKERFSLILESASTNQTSMYLCASIPSAHGETQYFGPGTRLLVL.

This clone has just one count. The chain couples TRBV5-1 to TRBJ1-2; D possibly corresponds to TRBD1 (6 bases). CDR1 and CDR2 from the germline V gene are SGHRS and YFSETQ. With 0 bases removed from V and 1 base from J, the gap between germline ends came to 10 bases. The length of the CDR3 is 15 residues. The CDR3 DNA is TGCGCCAGCAGCTTGGAGGGGGGATTTAACTATGGCTACACCTTC. It is translated as CASSLEGGFNYGYTF.

Concerning this clone itself: The same CDR3 arises from other DNA sequences in this sample as well. This chain links TRBV30 with TRBJ2-5; D unclear. This CDR3 has 12 residues. Trimming stripped 0 bases from V and 4 bases from J, with 6 bases between. Germline loops: CDR1 GTSNPN, CDR2 SVGIG (reference sequence). The CDR3 DNA reads as TGTGCCTGGAGTGTTCGGCGAGAGACCCAGTACTTC. Protein sequence: CAWSVRRETQYF.